Below are 12 T cell receptor beta chains sequenced from a single sample in a study of T cell clones after liver transplantation. Sequenced by immunoSEQ multiplex PCR; TCRdb stores in-frame clones only, minus some. The repertoire holds 70,000 or so clones, with around nine tenths as singletons. Sample: CD4+ T cells from blood, taken before liver transplant. These receptors were taken from a human donor who received a liver transplant.

This sequence joins TRBV4-2 and TRBJ2-1; TRBD2 agrees at 10 bases. The germline V gene has CDR1 LGHNA and CDR2 YNFKEQ. The ends lost 4 bases at V and 6 bases at J; junction bases unmatched: 6. CDR3 length equals 15 residues. The CDR3 reads CASSRGVAGGNEQFF. In DNA form, the CDR3 reads TGTGCCAGCAGCCGTGGAGTAGCGGGAGGCAATGAGCAGTTCTTC.

V and J are TRBV5-6 and TRBJ1-2, with no clear D. With 0 bases removed from V and 12 bases from J, the gap between germline ends came to 12 bases. The length of the CDR3 is 12 residues. Germline V CDR1 and CDR2: SGHDT, YYEEEE. The chain's CDR3 is CASSLAWAAHTF. Here the CDR3 DNA reads TGTGCCAGCAGCTTGGCCTGGGCAGCTCACACCTTC.

This chain uses TRBV5-6 with TRBJ2-5, with TRBD1 matching over 9 bases. This CDR3 has 15 residues. The J segment lost 3 bases and the V segment lost 3 bases, leaving 6 bases of the junction unmatched. The germline V gene encodes CDR1 SGHDT and CDR2 YYEEEE. The CDR3 region is CASSSTGTGKETQYF. In nucleotides, the CDR3 is TGTGCCAGCAGCTCCACCGGGACAGGGAAAGAGACCCAGTACTTC. The whole variable domain, remainder taken from reference TRBV5-6 and TRBJ2-5, is DAGVTQSPTHLIKTRGQQVTLRCSPKSGHDTVSWYQQALGQGPQFIFQYYEEEERQRGNFPDRFSGHQFPNYSSELNVNALLLGDSALYLCASSSTGTGKETQYFGPGTRLLVL.

The rearrangement links TRBV29-1 to TRBJ2-3; 7 bases line up with TRBD1. Germline-derived CDR1 and CDR2 are SQVTM and ANQGSEA. CDR3 length: 15 amino acids. With 1 base clipped from V and 5 bases from J, the junction kept 9 bases outside the gene matches. The DNA for the CDR3 is TGCAGCGTTGAAGGTGGTCAGGGGGTTGGAGATACGCAGTATTTT. As protein: CSVEGGQGVGDTQYF.

CDR3 amino acids: CSVAGRATYEQYF. In DNA form, the CDR3 reads TGCAGCGTCGCTGGGAGAGCCACCTACGAGCAGTACTTC. J is TRBJ2-7 and V is TRBV29-1; weak D call: TRBD2 (5 bases). The CDR3 sequence is 13 residues long. Trimming left V 6 bases short and J 2 bases short, with 14 bases between. Germline V gene lookup returns CDR1 SQVTM and CDR2 ANQGSEA.

The chain links TRBV7-9 to TRBJ2-2; 10 bases map to TRBD2. This CDR3 is built from 16 residues. V lost 3 bases, J lost 4 bases, and 5 bases stayed unmatched. Germline V gene data show CDR1 as SEHNR and CDR2 as FQNEAQ (reference sequence). The CDR3 nucleotides are TGTGCCAGCAGCTTGCTAGCGGGAGACGGCACCGGGGAGCTGTTTTTT. Protein: CASSLLAGDGTGELFF.

V gene TRBV5-5 combines with J gene TRBJ1-1; unclear D gene. Germline-derived CDR1 and CDR2 are SGHKS and YYEKEE (reference sequence). The CDR3 has 14 amino acids. Trimming left V 4 bases short and J 1 base short, with 11 bases between. The DNA for the CDR3 is TGTGCCAGCAGCACCGGACTGGGGAACACTGAAGCTTTCTTT. It codes for CASSTGLGNTEAFF.

The chain is built from TRBV7-2 and TRBJ2-5; possibly TRBD1 for D (6 bases). CDR1 and CDR2 (germline): SGHTA, FQGNSA. The ends were cut back, 6 bases at V and 5 bases at J, with 10 bases in the middle. CDR3 length equals 12 residues. As DNA, the CDR3 is TGTGCCAGCAGGGCAGGGGTTGAGACCCAGTACTTC. It codes for CASRAGVETQYF.

This chain uses TRBV9 with TRBJ2-7, with D perhaps TRBD1 (6 bases). The V end lost 4 bases, the J end lost 0 bases, and 11 bases lay between the germline ends. The germline V gene encodes CDR1 SGDLS and CDR2 YYNGEE. This CDR3 is 14 amino acids long. The CDR3: CASSPQGSSYEQYF. The CDR3 DNA sequence: TGTGCCAGCAGCCCTCAGGGGTCCTCCTACGAGCAGTACTTC.

This chain uses TRBV7-3 with TRBJ2-1, with D tentatively TRBD2 (5 bases). V shed 2 bases and J shed 2 bases, with 13 bases lying between them. The CDR3 is 16 amino acids. Germline CDR1 is SGHTA and CDR2 is FQGTGA. CDR3 sequence (DNA): TGTGCCAGCAGCTTAGGTCTACTAGGGACCTACAATGAGCAGTTCTTC. Amino acids: CASSLGLLGTYNEQFF.

This clone was picked up one time. The V gene is TRBV7-2, the J gene TRBJ2-6; D call uncertain. In germline, CDR1 is SGHTA, CDR2 FQGNSA. Trimming took off 3 bases at V and 0 bases at J, with 0 bases between the two ends. The CDR3 loop spans 13 amino acids. The CDR3 nucleotides are TGTGCCAGCAGCTTCTCTGGGGCCAACGTCCTGACTTTC. This encodes CASSFSGANVLTF.

The J gene is TRBJ2-3, the V gene TRBV7-3, with D possibly being TRBD2 (6 bases). CDR3 length equals 14 residues. V lost 6 bases and J lost 2, with 12 bases in between. Germline V gene lookup returns CDR1 SGHTA and CDR2 FQGTGA. The CDR3 reads CASSIADNTDTQYF. The CDR3 bases are TGTGCCAGCAGTATAGCGGACAACACAGATACGCAGTATTTT.